This TCR beta chain was identified during a study of cytomegalovirus exposure and HLA in healthy donors. Overall study results and limits: In an earlier analysis, about 90% or about 30%: the productive usage of most TCR beta V segments. Roughly even sequencing depth across donors was the assumption behind the presence/absence analyses. Per a later analysis, HLA-associated TCR beta chains showed more clonal expansion than other, equally common TCR beta chains. The study reported that TCR beta sequences accurately predicted HLA-A and HLA-B alleles in most subjects.

Primers for the PCR totalled 60 Vbeta and 13 Jbeta. Some clones are missing from TCRdb's copy, which holds only in-frame ones; the method was immunoSEQ multiplex PCR. The table records about 88,000 clones, about 76% of them present only once. In the case of this clone: Its antigen remains unidentified.

V dropped 0 bases and J dropped 7 bases, with 8 bases sitting between them. The CDR3 covers 13 residues. Per germline, CDR1 MNHNY and CDR2 SVGAGI (reference sequence). The chain is built from TRBV6-6 and TRBJ2-3; D unclear. Sequencing input: PBMCs. The sequence was obtained from a woman aged 40-49 years in good health and CMV-seronegative. The CDR3 bases are TGTGCCAGCAGTTACTCTAGATCCAATACGCAGTATTTT. Translated, it gives CASSYSRSNTQYF.